This T cell receptor beta chain appears in the sequencing data of a study of blood T cell repertoires in COVID-19. Study context: The study drew acute and convalescent COVID-19 samples from the United States, Italy and Spain.

The protocol was immunoSEQ multiplex PCR, while the TCRdb copy is restricted to in-frame clones and leaves out a portion. The sample has approximately 350,000 clones, around nine tenths seen once; the top ten hold more than 3%. The germline V gene has CDR1 SGHNT and CDR2 YENEEA. CDR3 length equals 17 residues. Germline trimming cut 5 bases from V and 4 bases from J; bases unmatched to any gene: 13. What was sequenced was peripheral blood. The sequence came from a woman aged 18-29 years who had recovered from COVID-19. The V gene is TRBV11-3, the J gene TRBJ2-3; 9 nucleotides agree with TRBD1. CDR3 amino acids: CASSPYPQGARPDTQYF. The CDR3 DNA reads TGTGCCAGCAGCCCGTACCCACAGGGGGCGCGTCCAGATACGCAGTATTTT.